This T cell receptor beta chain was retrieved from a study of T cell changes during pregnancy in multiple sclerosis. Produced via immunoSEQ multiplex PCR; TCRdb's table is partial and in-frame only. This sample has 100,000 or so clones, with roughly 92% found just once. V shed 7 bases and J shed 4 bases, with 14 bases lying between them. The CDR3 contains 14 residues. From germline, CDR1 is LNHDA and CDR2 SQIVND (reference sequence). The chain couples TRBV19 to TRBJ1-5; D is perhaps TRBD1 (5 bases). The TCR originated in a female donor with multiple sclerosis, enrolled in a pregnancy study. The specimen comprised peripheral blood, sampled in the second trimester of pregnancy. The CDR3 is CASTVPGLNQPQHF. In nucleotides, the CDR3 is TGTGCCAGTACCGTCCCGGGACTGAATCAGCCCCAGCATTTT.